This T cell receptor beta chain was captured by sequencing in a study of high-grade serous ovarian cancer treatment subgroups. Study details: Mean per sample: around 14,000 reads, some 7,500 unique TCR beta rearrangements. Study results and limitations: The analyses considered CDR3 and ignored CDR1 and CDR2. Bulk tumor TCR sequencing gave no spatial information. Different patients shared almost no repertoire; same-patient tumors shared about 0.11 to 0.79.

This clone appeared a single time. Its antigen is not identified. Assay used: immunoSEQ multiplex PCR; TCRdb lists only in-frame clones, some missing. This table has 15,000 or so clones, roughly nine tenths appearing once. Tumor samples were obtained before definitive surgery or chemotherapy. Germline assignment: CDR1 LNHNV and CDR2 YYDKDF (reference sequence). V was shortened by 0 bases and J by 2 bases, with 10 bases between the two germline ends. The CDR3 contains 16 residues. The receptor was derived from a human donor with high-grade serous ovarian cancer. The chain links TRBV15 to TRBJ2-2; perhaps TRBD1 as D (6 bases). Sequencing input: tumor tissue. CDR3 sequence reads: CATSRDWTENTGELFF. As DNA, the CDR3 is TGTGCCACCAGCAGAGATTGGACAGAAAACACCGGGGAGCTGTTTTTT.